The clone carrying this T cell receptor beta chain has a count of ten or more. Researchers made TCR cDNA using 5'RACE template switching, and this step added a universal primer site and UMIs. TCRdb ran MiXCR on the 5' RACE reads and lists one entry per CDR3 protein. The sample has tens of thousands of distinct CDR3 sequences; more than 6.5% are singletons. The record originates from a study of T cells after yellow fever vaccination. Study-level information: SMART-Seq v4 Ultra Low Input served to prepare low-cell-number fractions.

Trimming took 8 bases from V and 5 from J, leaving 15 bases between them. Germline CDR1 reads MNHEY; CDR2 reads SMNVEV (reference sequence). The CDR3 consists of 14 residues. Study-level findings and limits: The presence of abundant clonotypes contaminating from the bulk population was possible in FACS-sorted repertoires.

The sequence derives from a man between 18 and 35 years old who received the YFV17D yellow fever vaccine. V usage is TRBV27 and J usage is TRBJ2-2; maybe TRBD1 (5 bases). The sample here was PBMCs, either bulk or a sorted T-cell subset (CD4+, CD8+, memory, or dextramer-sorted; not recorded which), taken on the day of the first yellow fever vaccination. The CDR3 here is CASGYSDRTGELFF. CDR3 in DNA: TGTGCCAGCGGCTACTCCGACAGAACCGGGGAGCTGTTTTTT.